Described below is a single TCR beta chain sequence and its context. No antigen is known for it. Stimulation used around 10 ug/mL lysate from CMV-infected fibroblasts. CD40L/CD69 double-negative CD45RO-high memory CD4+ T cells were collected. These data belong to a study of persistence of HIV-infected CD4 T cells. The libraries were made with immunoSEQ version 4 in survey mode. Sequenced by immunoSEQ multiplex PCR; TCRdb stores in-frame clones only, minus some. The profile shows tens of thousands of clones, roughly 82% of them singletons. V dropped 2 bases and J dropped 8 bases, with 16 bases sitting between them. The germline V gene encodes CDR1 MDHEN and CDR2 SYDVKM. The CDR3 totals 15 residues.

This chain connects TRBV28 to TRBJ2-4; the D gene could be TRBD1 or TRBD2 (5 bases each). Sequencing used CD4+ T cells sorted from PBMCs after 18-hour stimulation, obtained from a patient who received antiretroviral therapy. This TCR came from an adult man with HIV who was CMV-seropositive. The DNA for the CDR3 is TGTGCCAGCAGTTTACAGGGACCTATCATGTACATTCAGTACTTC. This translates into CASSLQGPIMYIQYF.